A single sample is the source of the 6 T cell receptor beta chains below, sequenced in a study of blood T cell repertoires in COVID-19. The method was immunoSEQ multiplex PCR; TCRdb's version includes in-frame clones alone and lacks a portion of them. The sample lists some 290,000 clones, around nine tenths occurring once. Material: PBMCs or T cells enriched from blood (not recorded which). The source is a woman aged 25-40 years who had been exposed to COVID-19.

The chain links TRBV6-5 to TRBJ1-2; D call uncertain. Deletions cut 5 bases from V and 2 bases from J, with 15 bases between. The CDR3 sequence is 15 residues long. CDR1 is MNHEY, CDR2 SVGAGI, per germline. Here the CDR3 DNA reads TGTGCCAGCAGTACCTCCCCGGGTGCCAACTATGGCTACACCTTC. This gives the protein CASSTSPGANYGYTF.

The chain uses TRBV11-2 and TRBJ2-1, with 8 positions matching TRBD2. The CDR3 is made up of 16 amino acids. V was clipped by 5 bases and J by 6 bases; unmatched bases: 12. CDR1 is SGHAT and CDR2 is FQNNGV in the germline V gene. The CDR3 sequence is CASSPLRGANINEQFF. The CDR3 DNA sequence: TGTGCCAGCAGCCCTTTGCGGGGGGCGAATATCAATGAGCAGTTCTTC.

This rearrangement joins TRBV6-5 to TRBJ1-3; possible D gene TRBD1, 5 bases. V gave up 8 bases and J gave up 3 bases, with 17 bases separating them. Germline V gives CDR1 MNHEY, CDR2 SVGAGI. CDR3 length: 15 residues. CDR3 DNA sequence: TGTGCCAGCTCGGCCGACAGAAACTTTGGAAACACCATATATTTT. Its protein product is CASSADRNFGNTIYF.

V and J are TRBV9 and TRBJ2-1; D unclear. The CDR3 is made up of 16 amino acids. V was trimmed by 4 bases and J by 0 bases, leaving 14 bases between them. CDR1 and CDR2 from the germline V gene are SGDLS and YYNGEE. This chain's CDR3 is CASSTRVGSSYNEQFF. DNA for the CDR3: TGTGCCAGCAGCACCCGAGTGGGCAGCTCCTACAATGAGCAGTTCTTC. Full variable domain (rest looked up from reference TRBV9 and TRBJ2-1): DSGVTQTPKHLITATGQRVTLRCSPRSGDLSVYWYQQSLDQGLQFLIQYYNGEERAKGNILERFSAQQFPDLHSELNLSSLELGDSALYFCASSTRVGSSYNEQFFGPGTRLTVL.

The chain recombines TRBV5-4 with TRBJ2-5; 9 bases fit TRBD1. Unmatched junction bases numbered 5, after V lost 0 bases and J lost 5 bases. Germline V gives CDR1 SGHNT, CDR2 YYREEE (reference sequence). CDR3 length: 15 amino acids. As DNA, the CDR3 is TGTGCCAGCAGCTTGGGGGGACAGGGTGGGGAGACCCAGTACTTC. The encoded protein is CASSLGGQGGETQYF.

The V and J genes are TRBV10-3 and TRBJ1-2; TRBD1 matches 7 bases. CDR1 is ENHRY, CDR2 SYGVKD, per germline. Trimming at V came to 4 bases and at J to 6 bases, leaving 5 bases not matched to a gene. The CDR3 has 13 residues. The CDR3 loop reads CAISADRIDGYTF. CDR3 nucleotide sequence: TGTGCCATCAGTGCGGACAGGATCGATGGCTACACCTTC.